Listed below are T cell receptor beta chains from one sample, sequenced in a study of OX40 agonist ivuxolimab in advanced cancers. Assay used: immunoSEQ multiplex PCR; TCRdb lists only in-frame clones, some missing. The sample includes about 34,000 clones, about four fifths of them seen just once. Here the sequenced sample was CD4+ or CD8+ T cells sorted from blood, taken in a trial of the OX40 agonist ivuxolimab. Receptor source: an adult with an advanced solid tumor such as melanoma, head and neck, liver or kidney cancer. CDR3s include the opening cysteine and the closing phenylalanine or tryptophan. The order of the fields is J gene, D gene, V gene, clone size, CDR3 length, CDR3 DNA, CDR3 protein. The D gene is left open where the match is weak. Some rows have no size entry. The others give once, few or many, or a class for an expanded clone.

J: TRBJ2-5; D: -; V: TRBV30; size: -; length: 11; DNA: TGTGCCCAAGGGGAAAGGGAGACCCAGTACTTC; CDR3: CAQGERETQYF
J: TRBJ1-1; D: -; V: TRBV29-1; size: -; length: 13; DNA: TGCAGCACCCAAGGGGGGGGATGGACTGAAGCTTTCTTT; CDR3: CSTQGGGWTEAFF
J: TRBJ2-5; D: TRBD1; V: TRBV27; size: -; length: 15; DNA: TGTGCCAGCAGTCGCCAACAGGGGGCTCGGGAGACCCAGTACTTC; CDR3: CASSRQQGARETQYF
J: TRBJ1-6; D: -; V: TRBV11-1; size: -; length: 13; DNA: TGTGCCAGCAGCTTAGTTTTGGATTCACCCCTCCACTTT; CDR3: CASSLVLDSPLHF
J: TRBJ2-1; D: -; V: TRBV5-1; size: -; length: 11; DNA: TGCGCCAGCAGCACTTACAATGAGCAGTTCTTC; CDR3: CASSTYNEQFF
J: TRBJ2-1; D: TRBD2; V: TRBV19; size: -; length: 14; DNA: TGTGCCAGCCGGACTAGCGGGGGGAGGGATGAGCAGTTCTTC; CDR3: CASRTSGGRDEQFF
J: TRBJ2-1; D: -; V: TRBV7-7; size: -; length: 15; DNA: TGTGCTAGCAGCTTAACAGGAGCCTCCTACAATGAGCAGTTCTTC; CDR3: CASSLTGASYNEQFF
J: TRBJ1-4; D: -; V: TRBV28; size: -; length: 12; DNA: TGTGCCAGCAGTGCGGGACCCCGAAAACTGTTTTTT; CDR3: CASSAGPRKLFF
J: TRBJ1-2; D: TRBD1; V: TRBV7-9; size: -; length: 14; DNA: TGTGCCAGCACCAGAATTAACAGGGGGGAAGGCTACACCTTC; CDR3: CASTRINRGEGYTF
J: TRBJ1-1; D: TRBD1; V: TRBV27; size: -; length: 14; DNA: TGTGCCAGCTCCTCCAGGGGGCTAGGGACTGAAGCTTTCTTT; CDR3: CASSSRGLGTEAFF
J: TRBJ1-1; D: -; V: TRBV28; size: once; length: 15; DNA: TGTGCCAGTCTCGGGGGGACCGGTTCCCCCCGTGGAGCTTTCTTT; CDR3: CASLGGTGSPRGAFF
J: TRBJ2-2; D: TRBD1; V: TRBV5-1; size: -; length: 15; DNA: TGCGCCAGCAGCTTGACACAGGGGTTGTCCGGGGAGCTGTTTTTT; CDR3: CASSLTQGLSGELFF
J: TRBJ1-4; D: TRBD1; V: TRBV19; size: -; length: 15; DNA: TGTGCCAGTAGTGAATACAGGGGGCCTAATGAAAAACTGTTTTTT; CDR3: CASSEYRGPNEKLFF
J: TRBJ1-4; D: -; V: TRBV5-1; size: -; length: 14; DNA: TGCGCCAGCAGCTTGGACCCGGGACCTGAAAAACTGTTTTTT; CDR3: CASSLDPGPEKLFF
J: TRBJ2-5; D: -; V: TRBV29-1; size: -; length: 13; DNA: TGCAGCGTTGCCAATTCGGGCCGGGAGACCCAGTACTTC; CDR3: CSVANSGRETQYF
J: TRBJ2-1; D: TRBD2; V: TRBV4-1; size: -; length: 17; DNA: TGCGCCAGCAGCCGAAGTTCTCAGCGGGGGGGCTACAATGAGCAGTTCTTC; CDR3: CASSRSSQRGGYNEQFF
J: TRBJ1-2; D: TRBD1; V: TRBV2; size: few; length: 14; DNA: TGTGCCAGCACCCGGACAGGGAATGAGAATGGCTACACCTTC; CDR3: CASTRTGNENGYTF
J: TRBJ2-3; D: TRBD2; V: TRBV7-3; size: -; length: 15; DNA: TGTGCCAGCAGCACGGGACTAGCGAACACAGATACGCAGTATTTT; CDR3: CASSTGLANTDTQYF
J: TRBJ1-1; D: -; V: TRBV5-6; size: -; length: 11; DNA: TGTGCCAGCAGCCGGGCAGGGTTGGCTTTCTTT; CDR3: CASSRAGLAFF
J: TRBJ1-4; D: -; V: TRBV2; size: -; length: 13; DNA: TGTGCCAGCAGTGTGTGGGTTGGTGAAAAACTGTTTTTT; CDR3: CASSVWVGEKLFF
J: TRBJ2-7; D: -; V: TRBV5-1; size: -; length: 14; DNA: TGCGCCAGCAGCTTGGGACAGGTGACCTACGAGCAGTACTTC; CDR3: CASSLGQVTYEQYF
J: TRBJ2-4; D: TRBD2; V: TRBV7-9; size: -; length: 14; DNA: TGTGCCAGCAGCCCTCAAGCGGGAGGCGGCATTCAGTACTTC; CDR3: CASSPQAGGGIQYF
J: TRBJ1-2; D: -; V: TRBV29-1; size: -; length: 13; DNA: TGCAGCGTGGGGACATCGGCTAACTATGGCTACACCTTC; CDR3: CSVGTSANYGYTF
J: TRBJ2-5; D: -; V: TRBV5-1; size: -; length: 14; DNA: TGCGCCAGCAGCTTGGGGGTAGCGCAAGAGACCCAGTACTTC; CDR3: CASSLGVAQETQYF
J: TRBJ1-2; D: -; V: TRBV2; size: few; length: 13; DNA: TGTGCCAGCATTATGGGACGGAACTATGGCTACACCTTC; CDR3: CASIMGRNYGYTF
J: TRBJ2-3; D: -; V: TRBV30; size: -; length: 13; DNA: TGTGCCTGGATTGCTGGCGGGGCGGGTACGCAGTATTTT; CDR3: CAWIAGGAGTQYF
J: TRBJ1-6; D: -; V: TRBV2; size: -; length: 15; DNA: TGTGCCAGCAGTGAAGATCGACAGCCTAATTCACCCCTCCACTTT; CDR3: CASSEDRQPNSPLHF
J: TRBJ1-2; D: -; V: TRBV28; size: -; length: 15; DNA: TGTGCCAGCAGTCCCGGCGGGGGGCGCAGCTATGGCTACACCTTC; CDR3: CASSPGGGRSYGYTF
J: TRBJ2-3; D: TRBD2; V: TRBV5-8; size: -; length: 16; DNA: TGTGCCAGCAGCTTGGTCCGACTAGCGGGAACAGATACGCAGTATTTT; CDR3: CASSLVRLAGTDTQYF
J: TRBJ2-7; D: -; V: TRBV5-6; size: -; length: 13; DNA: TGTGCCAGCAGCCTAGGGGCGTCCTACGAGCAGTACTTC; CDR3: CASSLGASYEQYF
J: TRBJ2-7; D: -; V: TRBV7-2; size: -; length: 13; DNA: TGTGCCAGCAGCGTGACAGGTACCTACGAGCAGTACTTC; CDR3: CASSVTGTYEQYF
J: TRBJ2-7; D: -; V: TRBV4-3; size: -; length: 15; DNA: TGCGCCAGCAGCCAAGATTTCGGGACACCTTACGAGCAGTACTTC; CDR3: CASSQDFGTPYEQYF
J: TRBJ2-7; D: -; V: TRBV20-1; size: -; length: 11; DNA: TGCAGTGCTAGCCAGCTTTACGAGCAGTACTTC; CDR3: CSASQLYEQYF
J: TRBJ1-6; D: TRBD1; V: TRBV6-5; size: -; length: 15; DNA: TGTGCCAGCAGTTACACAACAGGGGACAATTCACCCCTCCACTTT; CDR3: CASSYTTGDNSPLHF
J: TRBJ2-1; D: -; V: TRBV7-9; size: -; length: 14; DNA: TGTGCCGGGGGCCAGGCTAGCGGATACAATGAGCAGTTCTTC; CDR3: CAGGQASGYNEQFF
J: TRBJ2-5; D: -; V: TRBV4-1; size: -; length: 14; DNA: TGCGCCAGCAGCGAATGGCGGCAGGGGGGGACCCAGTACTTC; CDR3: CASSEWRQGGTQYF
J: TRBJ2-3; D: TRBD2; V: TRBV10-3; size: -; length: 17; DNA: TGTGCCATCAGTGACACTAGCGGATTAGCCAGCACAGATACGCAGTATTTT; CDR3: CAISDTSGLASTDTQYF
J: TRBJ2-7; D: TRBD2; V: TRBV7-2; size: -; length: 15; DNA: TGTGCCAGCAGCTCTCCGGGACTAGCGGGCTACGAGCAGTACTTC; CDR3: CASSSPGLAGYEQYF
J: TRBJ1-1; D: -; V: TRBV30; size: few; length: 10; DNA: TGTGCCTGGGGAGGGGAGGGAGCTTTCTTT; CDR3: CAWGGEGAFF
J: TRBJ2-3; D: TRBD2; V: TRBV27; size: once; length: 17; DNA: TGTGCCAGCAGTGGGACCGCGGGGCGGGGGTTCACAGATACGCAGTATTTT; CDR3: CASSGTAGRGFTDTQYF
J: TRBJ2-1; D: TRBD2; V: TRBV10-1; size: few; length: 15; DNA: TGCGCCAGCAGTGAGAGCGGGAGGGCCGGCGGGGAGCAGTTCTTC; CDR3: CASSESGRAGGEQFF
J: TRBJ2-7; D: -; V: TRBV19; size: -; length: 14; DNA: TGTGCCAGTACCTCGGTCGCGGGTAACTACGAGCAGTACTTC; CDR3: CASTSVAGNYEQYF
J: TRBJ1-3; D: TRBD1; V: TRBV9; size: -; length: 15; DNA: TGTGCCAGCAGCGCCCAAGGAGGGGGCGGAAACACCATATATTTT; CDR3: CASSAQGGGGNTIYF
J: TRBJ1-4; D: -; V: TRBV29-1; size: once; length: 12; DNA: TGCAGCGTTGGGGAGCCCGAAGAAAAACTGTTTTTT; CDR3: CSVGEPEEKLFF